A selection of T cell receptor beta chains follows, all from one sample in a study of T cell responses to AZD1222 COVID-19 vaccine. Assay used: immunoSEQ multiplex PCR; TCRdb lists only in-frame clones, some missing. The sample has 60,000 to 75,000 clones, about 85% seen once; the top ten hold approximately 18%. The sample in question was peripheral blood, obtained on day 0 of AZD1222 vaccination. The receptors were gathered from an adult in good health. CDR3s include the opening cysteine and the closing phenylalanine or tryptophan. Each record gives: V gene, D gene, clone size, J gene, CDR3 DNA, CDR3 protein. A D gene is named only where the DNA matches it firmly. Clone size is given for some rows only: seen once, a few or many times, or a class if the clone is expanded.

v_gene: TRBV10-3; d_gene: .; abundance: .; j_gene: TRBJ1-5; CDR3nt: TGTGCCATCAGTGAAGGTGGGAACAGCAATCAGCCCCAGCATTTT; CDR3aa: CAISEGGNSNQPQHF
v_gene: TRBV7-8; d_gene: .; abundance: .; j_gene: TRBJ1-4; CDR3nt: TGTGCCAGCAGCTTGGACCTAGGGTATGAAAAACTGTTTTTT; CDR3aa: CASSLDLGYEKLFF
v_gene: TRBV28; d_gene: .; abundance: .; j_gene: TRBJ2-7; CDR3nt: TGTGCCAGCAGTTTGCTGTCGGACTTCTCCTACGAGCAGTACTTC; CDR3aa: CASSLLSDFSYEQYF
v_gene: TRBV19; d_gene: .; abundance: once; j_gene: TRBJ2-3; CDR3nt: TGTGCCAGTAGACCACCGGAGTATGGAACAAATACGCAGTATTTT; CDR3aa: CASRPPEYGTNTQYF
v_gene: TRBV6-5; d_gene: .; abundance: .; j_gene: TRBJ1-5; CDR3nt: TGTGCCAGCAGTCCTGGACCCCCTGGTCAGCCCCAGCATTTT; CDR3aa: CASSPGPPGQPQHF
v_gene: TRBV6-5; d_gene: .; abundance: .; j_gene: TRBJ2-7; CDR3nt: TGTGCCAGCAGTAGGGAAGGGGGTGGCCCCTACGAGCAGTACTTC; CDR3aa: CASSREGGGPYEQYF
v_gene: TRBV7-3; d_gene: .; abundance: .; j_gene: TRBJ1-2; CDR3nt: TGTGCCAGCAGTCAAACCCAGGGCGGAGGCTACACCTTC; CDR3aa: CASSQTQGGGYTF
v_gene: TRBV28; d_gene: .; abundance: .; j_gene: TRBJ2-7; CDR3nt: TGTGCCAGCAGTGCCTCCTACGAGCAGTACTTC; CDR3aa: CASSASYEQYF
v_gene: TRBV6-5; d_gene: .; abundance: .; j_gene: TRBJ2-3; CDR3nt: TGTGCCAGCAGTCTAAGTATAGCGAGCACAGATACGCAGTATTTT; CDR3aa: CASSLSIASTDTQYF
v_gene: TRBV25-1; d_gene: .; abundance: .; j_gene: TRBJ1-2; CDR3nt: TGTGCCAGCAGTGCCTACCCATCGGAGGGCTACACCTTC; CDR3aa: CASSAYPSEGYTF
v_gene: TRBV23-1; d_gene: TRBD2; abundance: .; j_gene: TRBJ2-1; CDR3nt: TGCGCCAGCAGTCAATTAGCGGGGGGGCCGTTTCTTTATCTTAACGCCTACAATGAGCAGTTCTTC; CDR3aa: CASSQLAGGPFLYLNAYNEQFF
v_gene: TRBV12-5; d_gene: .; abundance: .; j_gene: TRBJ1-1; CDR3nt: TGTGCTAGTGGCCTCGGACAGACTCTTGAAGCTTTCTTT; CDR3aa: CASGLGQTLEAFF
v_gene: TRBV19; d_gene: TRBD1; abundance: .; j_gene: TRBJ1-3; CDR3nt: TGTGCCAGTAGTATCAGGGGGCTTGGAAACACCATATATTTT; CDR3aa: CASSIRGLGNTIYF
v_gene: TRBV7-2; d_gene: .; abundance: .; j_gene: TRBJ2-7; CDR3nt: TGTGCCAGCAGCTTAGGGCTGCGGGGTCAGCAGTACTTC; CDR3aa: CASSLGLRGQQYF
v_gene: TRBV27; d_gene: TRBD1; abundance: .; j_gene: TRBJ1-3; CDR3nt: TGTGCCAGCAGTCTCCGGACAGGGCGCCCTGGAAACACCATATATTTT; CDR3aa: CASSLRTGRPGNTIYF
v_gene: TRBV5-1; d_gene: TRBD1; abundance: .; j_gene: TRBJ1-1; CDR3nt: TGCGCCAGCTCCGAAACAGGGGTGGCGACTGAAGCTTTCTTT; CDR3aa: CASSETGVATEAFF
v_gene: TRBV18; d_gene: .; abundance: .; j_gene: TRBJ2-5; CDR3nt: TGTGCCAGCTCTCTCACACAGGGCTTGGACCAAGAGACCCAGTACTTC; CDR3aa: CASSLTQGLDQETQYF
v_gene: TRBV10-3; d_gene: .; abundance: .; j_gene: TRBJ1-1; CDR3nt: TGTGCCATCAGAGAGGGTATCGACCGGAACACTGAAGCTTTCTTT; CDR3aa: CAIREGIDRNTEAFF
v_gene: TRBV6-5; d_gene: TRBD1; abundance: .; j_gene: TRBJ1-4; CDR3nt: TGTGCCAGCAGACAGGGGTCGACTAATGAAAAACTGTTTTTT; CDR3aa: CASRQGSTNEKLFF
v_gene: TRBV6-4; d_gene: .; abundance: .; j_gene: TRBJ2-1; CDR3nt: TGTGCCAGCGCCTCGGGGTCGGGGCGAAATGAGCAGTTCTTC; CDR3aa: CASASGSGRNEQFF
v_gene: TRBV6-5; d_gene: .; abundance: .; j_gene: TRBJ1-1; CDR3nt: TGTGCCAGCAGTTTACAGGGCCCCCAACTCGAAGCTTTCTTT; CDR3aa: CASSLQGPQLEAFF
v_gene: TRBV2; d_gene: .; abundance: .; j_gene: TRBJ2-4; CDR3nt: TGTGCCAGCAGTGTTCGAACTGTGCAAAACATTCAGTACTTC; CDR3aa: CASSVRTVQNIQYF
v_gene: TRBV7-8; d_gene: .; abundance: .; j_gene: TRBJ1-2; CDR3nt: TGTGCCAGCAGCGATTTTGGCACGGGGGCGGCTGTTAACTATGGCTACACCTTC; CDR3aa: CASSDFGTGAAVNYGYTF
v_gene: TRBV9; d_gene: TRBD1; abundance: .; j_gene: TRBJ1-5; CDR3nt: TGTGCCAGCAGCGTAGGGACAGGGCGAGAGCCCCAGCATTTT; CDR3aa: CASSVGTGREPQHF
v_gene: TRBV29-1; d_gene: TRBD1; abundance: .; j_gene: TRBJ1-2; CDR3nt: TGCAGCGTCTGGACAGGGTGGGATGGCTACACCTTC; CDR3aa: CSVWTGWDGYTF
v_gene: TRBV30; d_gene: TRBD1; abundance: .; j_gene: TRBJ1-1; CDR3nt: TGTGCCTGGAGGGCAGGGGGCTTTCGCCCAATGAACACTGAAGCTTTCTTT; CDR3aa: CAWRAGGFRPMNTEAFF